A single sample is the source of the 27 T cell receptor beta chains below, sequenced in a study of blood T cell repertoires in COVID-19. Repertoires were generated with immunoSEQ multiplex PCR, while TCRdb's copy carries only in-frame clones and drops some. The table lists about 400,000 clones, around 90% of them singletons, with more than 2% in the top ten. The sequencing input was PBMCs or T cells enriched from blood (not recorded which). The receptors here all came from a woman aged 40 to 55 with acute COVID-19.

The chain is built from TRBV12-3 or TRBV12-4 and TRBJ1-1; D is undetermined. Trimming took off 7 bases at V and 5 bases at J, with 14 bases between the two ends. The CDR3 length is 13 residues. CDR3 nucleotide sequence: TGTGCCAGCACCTGGGTTGGAGGTACTGAAGCTTTCTTT. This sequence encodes CASTWVGGTEAFF.

CDR3 in DNA: TGTGCCAGTAGTTTTCAGGGGGCTGGAGAGACCCAGTACTTC. As protein: CASSFQGAGETQYF. The chain has TRBV19 and TRBJ2-5; 8 nucleotides agree with TRBD1. This CDR3 has 14 amino acids. V trimming: 5 bases; J trimming: 4 bases; junction bases outside the gene matches: 6. Germline lookup yields CDR1 LNHDA and CDR2 SQIVND (reference sequence).

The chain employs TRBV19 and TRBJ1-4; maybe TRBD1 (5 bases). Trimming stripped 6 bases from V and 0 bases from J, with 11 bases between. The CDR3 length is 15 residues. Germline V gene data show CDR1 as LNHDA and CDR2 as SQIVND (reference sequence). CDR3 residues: CASSWGGATNEKLFF. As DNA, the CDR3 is TGTGCCAGTAGCTGGGGCGGAGCAACTAATGAAAAACTGTTTTTT.

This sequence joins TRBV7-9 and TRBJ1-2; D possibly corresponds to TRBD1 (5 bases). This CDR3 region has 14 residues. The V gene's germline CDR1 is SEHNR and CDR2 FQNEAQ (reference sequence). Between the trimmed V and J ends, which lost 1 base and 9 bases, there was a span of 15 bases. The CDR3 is CASSLGQGLGSYTF. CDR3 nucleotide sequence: TGTGCCAGCAGCTTAGGGCAGGGCTTGGGAAGCTACACCTTC.

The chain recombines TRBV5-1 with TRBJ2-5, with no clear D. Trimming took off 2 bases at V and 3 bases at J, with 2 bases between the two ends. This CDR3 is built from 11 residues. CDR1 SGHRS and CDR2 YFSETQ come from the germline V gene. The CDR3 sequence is CASSFKETQYF. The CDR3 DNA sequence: TGCGCCAGCAGCTTTAAAGAGACCCAGTACTTC.

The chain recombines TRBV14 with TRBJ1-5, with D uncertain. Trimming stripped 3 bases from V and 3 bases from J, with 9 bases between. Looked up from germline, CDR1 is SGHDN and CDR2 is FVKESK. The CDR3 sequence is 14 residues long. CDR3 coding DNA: TGTGCCAGCAGCCAGGGAGCTGCCAATCAGCCCCAGCATTTT. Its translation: CASSQGAANQPQHF.

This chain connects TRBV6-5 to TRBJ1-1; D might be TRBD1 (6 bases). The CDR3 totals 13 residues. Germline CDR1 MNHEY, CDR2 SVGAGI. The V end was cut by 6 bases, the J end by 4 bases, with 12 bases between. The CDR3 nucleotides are TGTGCCAGCAGAGTTCAGGGGAGCACTGAAGCTTTCTTT. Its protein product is CASRVQGSTEAFF.

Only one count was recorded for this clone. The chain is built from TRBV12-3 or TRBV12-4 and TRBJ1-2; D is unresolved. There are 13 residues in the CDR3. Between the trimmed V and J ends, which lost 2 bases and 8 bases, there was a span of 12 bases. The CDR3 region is CASSLTGESGYTF. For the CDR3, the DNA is TGTGCCAGCAGTTTAACCGGGGAGAGCGGCTACACCTTC.

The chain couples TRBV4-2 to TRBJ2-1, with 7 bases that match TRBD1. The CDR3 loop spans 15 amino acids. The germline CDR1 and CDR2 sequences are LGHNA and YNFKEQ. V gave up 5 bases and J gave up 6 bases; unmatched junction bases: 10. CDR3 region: CASSETPPGGNEQFF. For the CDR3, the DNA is TGTGCCAGCAGCGAAACCCCCCCAGGGGGCAATGAGCAGTTCTTC.

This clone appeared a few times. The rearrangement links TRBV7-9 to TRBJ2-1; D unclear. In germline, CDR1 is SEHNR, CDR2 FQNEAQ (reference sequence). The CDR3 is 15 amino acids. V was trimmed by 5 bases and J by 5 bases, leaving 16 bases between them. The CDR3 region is CASSPDWSANNEQFF. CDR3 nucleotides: TGTGCCAGCAGCCCCGACTGGAGCGCGAACAATGAGCAGTTCTTC.

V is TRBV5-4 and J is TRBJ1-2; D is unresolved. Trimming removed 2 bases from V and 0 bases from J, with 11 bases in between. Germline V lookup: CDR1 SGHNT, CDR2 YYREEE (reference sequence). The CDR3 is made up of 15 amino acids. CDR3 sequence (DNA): TGTGCCAGCAGCTTTTTGCGGGGTGCTAACTATGGCTACACCTTC. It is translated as CASSFLRGANYGYTF.

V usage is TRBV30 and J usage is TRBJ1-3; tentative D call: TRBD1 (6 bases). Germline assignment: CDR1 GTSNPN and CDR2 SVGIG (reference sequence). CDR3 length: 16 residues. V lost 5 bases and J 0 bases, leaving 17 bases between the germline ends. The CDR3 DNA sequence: TGTGCCTGGGGGAGCCCGGGACAACTCTCTGGAAACACCATATATTTT. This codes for CAWGSPGQLSGNTIYF.

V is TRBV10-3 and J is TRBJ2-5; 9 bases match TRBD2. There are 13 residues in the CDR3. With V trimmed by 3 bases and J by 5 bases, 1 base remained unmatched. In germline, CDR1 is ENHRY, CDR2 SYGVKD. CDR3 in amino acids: CAISELAGETQYF. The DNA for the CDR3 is TGTGCCATCAGTGAACTAGCGGGCGAGACCCAGTACTTC.

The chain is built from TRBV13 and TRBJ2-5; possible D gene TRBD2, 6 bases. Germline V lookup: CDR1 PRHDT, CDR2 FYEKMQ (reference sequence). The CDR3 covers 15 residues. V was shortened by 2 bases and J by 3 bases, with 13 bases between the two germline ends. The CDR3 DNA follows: TGTGCCAGCAGCTTAAGGGAGGCTATAGAAGAGACCCAGTACTTC. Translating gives CASSLREAIEETQYF.

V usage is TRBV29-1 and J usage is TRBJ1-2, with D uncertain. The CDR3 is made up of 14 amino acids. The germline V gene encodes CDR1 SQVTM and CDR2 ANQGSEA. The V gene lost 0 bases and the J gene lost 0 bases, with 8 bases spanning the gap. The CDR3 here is CSVEDMAANYGYTF. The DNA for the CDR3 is TGCAGCGTTGAAGATATGGCAGCTAACTATGGCTACACCTTC.

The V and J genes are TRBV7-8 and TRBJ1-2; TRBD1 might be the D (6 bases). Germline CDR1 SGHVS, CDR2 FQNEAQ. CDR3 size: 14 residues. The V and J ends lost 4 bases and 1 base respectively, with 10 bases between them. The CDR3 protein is CASSSTGLNYGYTF. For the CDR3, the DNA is TGTGCCAGCAGCTCCACAGGGCTTAACTATGGCTACACCTTC.

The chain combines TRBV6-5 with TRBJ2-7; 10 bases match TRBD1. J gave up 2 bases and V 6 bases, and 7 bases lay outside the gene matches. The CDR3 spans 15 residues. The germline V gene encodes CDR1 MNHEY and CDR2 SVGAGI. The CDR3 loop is CASREGQGTTYEQYF. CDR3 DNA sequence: TGTGCCAGCAGAGAGGGACAGGGGACCACCTACGAGCAGTACTTC.

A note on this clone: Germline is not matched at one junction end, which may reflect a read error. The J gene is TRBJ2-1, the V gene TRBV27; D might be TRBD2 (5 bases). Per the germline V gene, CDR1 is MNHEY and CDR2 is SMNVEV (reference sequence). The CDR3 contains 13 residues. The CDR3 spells CASSLSVRGKQLF. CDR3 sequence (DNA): TGTGCCAGCAGTTTATCGGTCCGGGGAAAGCAGCTCTTC.

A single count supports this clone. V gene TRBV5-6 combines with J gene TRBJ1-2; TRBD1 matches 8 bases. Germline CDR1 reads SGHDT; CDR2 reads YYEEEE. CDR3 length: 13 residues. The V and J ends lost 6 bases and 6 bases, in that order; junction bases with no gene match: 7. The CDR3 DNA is TGTGCCAGCACCAGGGACAGGTTCGATGGCTACACCTTC. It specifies CASTRDRFDGYTF.

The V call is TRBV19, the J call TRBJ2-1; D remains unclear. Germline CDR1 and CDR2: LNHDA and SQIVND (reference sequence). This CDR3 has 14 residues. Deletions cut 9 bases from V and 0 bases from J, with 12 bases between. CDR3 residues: CASRLSVSYNEQFF. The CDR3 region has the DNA TGTGCCAGCAGATTGTCCGTCTCCTACAATGAGCAGTTCTTC.

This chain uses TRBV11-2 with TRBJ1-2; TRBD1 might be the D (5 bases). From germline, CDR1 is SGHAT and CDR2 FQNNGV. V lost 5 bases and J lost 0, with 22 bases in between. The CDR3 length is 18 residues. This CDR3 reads CASSPLSRGDPANYGYTF. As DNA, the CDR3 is TGTGCCAGCAGCCCCCTTTCCCGGGGGGATCCCGCTAACTATGGCTACACCTTC. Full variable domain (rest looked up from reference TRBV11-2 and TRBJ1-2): EAGVAQSPRYKIIEKRQSVAFWCNPISGHATLYWYQQILGQGPKLLIQFQNNGVVDDSQLPKDRFSAERLKGVDSTLKIQPAKLEDSAVYLCASSPLSRGDPANYGYTFGSGTRLTVV.

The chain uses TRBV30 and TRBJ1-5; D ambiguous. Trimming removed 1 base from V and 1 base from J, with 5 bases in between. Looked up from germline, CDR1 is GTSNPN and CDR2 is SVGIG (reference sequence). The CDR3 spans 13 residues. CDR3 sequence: CAWSDGSNQPQHF. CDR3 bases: TGTGCCTGGAGTGACGGGAGCAATCAGCCCCAGCATTTT.

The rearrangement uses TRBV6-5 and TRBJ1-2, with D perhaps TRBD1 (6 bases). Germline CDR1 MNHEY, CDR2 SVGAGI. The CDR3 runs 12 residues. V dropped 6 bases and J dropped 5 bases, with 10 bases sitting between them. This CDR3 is CASSRQAYGYTF. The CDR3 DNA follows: TGTGCCAGCAGCCGACAGGCGTATGGCTACACCTTC.

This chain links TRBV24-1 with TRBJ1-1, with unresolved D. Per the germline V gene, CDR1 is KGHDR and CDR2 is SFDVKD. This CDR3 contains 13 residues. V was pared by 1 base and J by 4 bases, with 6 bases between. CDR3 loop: CATSDLTATEAFF. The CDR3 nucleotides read TGTGCCACCAGTGATTTAACAGCCACTGAAGCTTTCTTT.

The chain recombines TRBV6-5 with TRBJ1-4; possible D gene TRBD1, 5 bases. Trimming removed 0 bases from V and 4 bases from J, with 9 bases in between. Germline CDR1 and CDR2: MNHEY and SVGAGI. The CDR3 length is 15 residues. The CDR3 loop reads CASSYSTQGNEKLFF. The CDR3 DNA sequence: TGTGCCAGCAGTTACTCGACTCAGGGTAATGAAAAACTGTTTTTT.

The CDR3 reads CASSFLSYNSPLHF. The CDR3, as DNA: TGTGCCAGCAGCTTCCTCAGCTATAATTCACCCCTCCACTTT. This chain joins TRBV7-9 and TRBJ1-6; D is undetermined. The CDR3 contains 14 residues. CDR1 is SEHNR, CDR2 FQNEAQ, per germline (reference sequence). V dropped 3 bases and J dropped 3 bases, with 6 bases sitting between them.

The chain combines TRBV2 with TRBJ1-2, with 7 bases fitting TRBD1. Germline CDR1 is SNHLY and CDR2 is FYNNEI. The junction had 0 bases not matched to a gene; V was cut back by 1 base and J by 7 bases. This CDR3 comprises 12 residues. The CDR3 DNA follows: TGTGCCAGCAGTGAAGACAGGGGTGGCTACACCTTC. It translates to CASSEDRGGYTF.